This T cell receptor (beta chain) originates from a study of T-cell reconstitution after alpha-beta-depleted transplantation in children. From germline, CDR1 is SEHNR and CDR2 FQNEAQ (reference sequence). J was trimmed by 6 bases and V by 3 bases; bases with no gene match: 6. This CDR3 has 15 amino acids. A word on this clonotype: Antigen unknown.

Study results and caveats: The study traced high day-60 TCRbeta diversity in some patients to surviving recipient T cells and thymic progenitors. A year had passed since transplant, and T-cell counts and diversity by then came mostly from newly produced T cells. Reported findings indicate that, about two months after transplant, alpha-beta T cells came from several hundred expanded clones, which were derived from non-depleted graft cells.

Library preparation (for TCRbeta) was performed with unique molecular identifiers. MiXCR, run by TCRdb on the PCR reads, gives a single entry per CDR3 protein. The repertoire holds about 420,000 distinct CDR3 sequences, under 20% seen once, with approximately 29% in the top ten. Sequenced material: PBMCs, mostly from graft donor cells, taken 360 days after TCRalphabeta/CD19-depleted stem cell transplant. The gene calls are TRBV7-9 and TRBJ2-1, with 9 bases lining up with TRBD1. This receptor was obtained from a boy under three years old who had a stem cell transplant for Wiskott-Aldrich syndrome, so the T cells may come from the graft donor. The CDR3 DNA is TGTGCCAGCAGCTTGCAGGACAGGGGATTCAATGAGCAGTTCTTC. This sequence encodes CASSLQDRGFNEQFF.